The present T cell receptor beta chain was sequenced within a study of T cells in Graves' hyperthyroidism and ophthalmopathy. Study overall: Peripheral blood sampling occurred at initial diagnosis, before any treatment.

Amplification yielded TCR beta CDR3 regions, with RNA transcripts as the source. A set of HTBI primers served as the primers for a first-round RT-PCR of the TCR CDR3. TCRdb independently ran MiXCR on the multiplex PCR reads; one entry per CDR3 protein. Among approximately 250,000 distinct CDR3 sequences, almost 25% were seen once, and the ten largest hold roughly a third. The study excluded patients with uncontrolled infection, other autoimmune disease, pregnancy or lactation. In this sample, this clonotype turned up many times. The receptor comes from a woman between 40 and 55 years old with Graves' ophthalmopathy. Material for sequencing was blood.

CDR3 nucleotide sequence: TGTGCCAGCAGCGCCGCTAGCGGGAGTGCCTACGAGCAGTACTTC. This encodes CASSAASGSAYEQYF. The rearrangement joins TRBV7-2 to TRBJ2-7; 10 bases are shared with TRBD2. Germline V gene lookup returns CDR1 SGHTA and CDR2 FQGNSA. The CDR3 extends over 15 amino acids. Germline trimming cut 5 bases from V and 2 bases from J; bases unmatched to any gene: 6.